This T cell receptor beta chain was observed in a study of T cells in Graves' hyperthyroidism and ophthalmopathy. TCR beta CDR3 regions were amplified from RNA. The HTBI primer set served for first-round RT-PCR of the TCR CDR3. TCRdb used MiXCR to reprocess the multiplex PCR reads, holding one entry per CDR3 protein. This sample has about half a million distinct CDR3 sequences, with 15% to 20% found just once. CDR1 and CDR2 (germline): SGHRS, YFSETQ. The V end lost 3 bases, the J end lost 13 bases, and 20 bases lay between the germline ends. CDR3 size: 14 residues. The PBMCs were sourced from fresh peripheral blood (about 9.6 ml).

The J gene is TRBJ2-1, the V gene TRBV5-1; D unclear. Sequencing input: blood. This TCR came from a woman in her twenties or thirties with Graves' ophthalmopathy. CDR3 in amino acids: CASSYGRKEETQFF. CDR3 bases: TGCGCCAGCAGCTATGGACGGAAGGAAGAGACCCAGTTCTTC.